These T cell receptor beta chains were read from a single sample in a study of T-cell memory formation after mild COVID-19. TCRdb itself ran the 5' RACE reads through MiXCR, one entry per CDR3 protein. The table has a few hundred thousand distinct CDR3 sequences, 24% seen once; the top ten hold 8.5% to 9%. The sequencing sample was made of PBMCs or a T cell subset sorted from them (not recorded which). These receptors were obtained from an adult woman who had mild COVID-19 (a few samples of this study predate the infection). Cell type and time point are not known. Each CDR3 is given with its conserved first and last residue. Each record gives: CDR3 length, V gene, D gene, J gene, clone size, CDR3 protein, CDR3 DNA. The D gene is left open where the match is weak. Clone sizes are given selectively: once, few, many, or a class where the clone is expanded.

len: 13
v_gene: TRBV12-3/TRBV12-4
d_gene: .
j_gene: TRBJ1-4
abundance: .
CDR3aa: CASSFTANEKLFF
CDR3nt: TGTGCCAGCAGTTTCACAGCAAATGAAAAACTGTTTTTT

len: 14
v_gene: TRBV7-9
d_gene: TRBD1
j_gene: TRBJ2-7
abundance: .
CDR3aa: CASSQTGGAYEQYF
CDR3nt: TGTGCCAGCAGCCAAACAGGGGGCGCCTACGAGCAGTACTTC

len: 18
v_gene: TRBV4-1
d_gene: TRBD1
j_gene: TRBJ1-4
abundance: .
CDR3aa: CASSPRQGGLSTNEKLFF
CDR3nt: TGCGCCAGCAGCCCTCGACAGGGCGGGCTATCAACTAATGAAAAACTGTTTTTT

len: 15
v_gene: TRBV5-1
d_gene: .
j_gene: TRBJ1-5
abundance: .
CDR3aa: CASSREGRENQPQHF
CDR3nt: TGCGCCAGCAGTCGGGAGGGCAGGGAGAATCAGCCCCAGCATTTT

len: 18
v_gene: TRBV5-1
d_gene: .
j_gene: TRBJ2-7
abundance: few
CDR3aa: CASSLRGGTGYFSYEQYF
CDR3nt: TGCGCCAGCAGCCTAAGGGGGGGGACAGGTTACTTCTCCTACGAGCAGTACTTC

len: 13
v_gene: TRBV7-3
d_gene: .
j_gene: TRBJ2-3
abundance: .
CDR3aa: CASSFLGSDTQYF
CDR3nt: TGTGCCAGCAGCTTCCTCGGATCAGATACGCAGTATTTT

len: 14
v_gene: TRBV7-9
d_gene: TRBD1
j_gene: TRBJ2-5
abundance: .
CDR3aa: CASNQGDSQETQYF
CDR3nt: TGTGCCAGCAATCAGGGGGACAGCCAAGAGACCCAGTACTTC

len: 15
v_gene: TRBV20-1
d_gene: TRBD2
j_gene: TRBJ2-3
abundance: few
CDR3aa: CSARDRTTSADTQYF
CDR3nt: TGCAGTGCTAGAGATCGTACGACTAGCGCGGATACGCAGTATTTT

len: 14
v_gene: TRBV5-1
d_gene: .
j_gene: TRBJ2-7
abundance: .
CDR3aa: CASSSGVSGDEQYF
CDR3nt: TGCGCCAGCAGCTCTGGGGTATCGGGGGACGAGCAGTACTTC

len: 12
v_gene: TRBV11-2
d_gene: .
j_gene: TRBJ2-7
abundance: .
CDR3aa: CASSFSSLEQYF
CDR3nt: TGTGCCAGCAGCTTTTCTTCTCTCGAGCAGTACTTC

len: 14
v_gene: TRBV12-5
d_gene: .
j_gene: TRBJ1-5
abundance: few
CDR3aa: CASGLTLSNQPQHF
CDR3nt: TGTGCTAGTGGCCTGACACTTAGCAATCAGCCCCAGCATTTT

len: 15
v_gene: TRBV25-1
d_gene: .
j_gene: TRBJ1-2
abundance: few
CDR3aa: CASSEVGGQDYGYTF
CDR3nt: TGTGCCAGCAGTGAAGTCGGAGGGCAGGACTATGGCTACACCTTC

len: 13
v_gene: TRBV12-3/TRBV12-4
d_gene: .
j_gene: TRBJ2-3
abundance: .
CDR3aa: CASSFDVTDTQYF
CDR3nt: TGTGCCAGCAGTTTTGATGTCACAGATACGCAGTATTTT

len: 15
v_gene: TRBV9
d_gene: TRBD2
j_gene: TRBJ2-1
abundance: few
CDR3aa: CASSVAVAGYNEQFF
CDR3nt: TGTGCCAGCAGCGTAGCGGTAGCGGGGTACAATGAGCAGTTCTTC

len: 13
v_gene: TRBV6-5
d_gene: .
j_gene: TRBJ2-7
abundance: .
CDR3aa: CASSPDVLNEQYF
CDR3nt: TGTGCCAGCTCACCCGACGTGTTGAACGAGCAGTACTTC

len: 15
v_gene: TRBV27
d_gene: TRBD1
j_gene: TRBJ2-7
abundance: few
CDR3aa: CASSDFRDRGHEQYF
CDR3nt: TGTGCCAGCAGTGACTTTCGGGACAGGGGCCACGAGCAGTACTTC

len: 16
v_gene: TRBV18
d_gene: TRBD2
j_gene: TRBJ2-7
abundance: few
CDR3aa: CASSATGTSGSYEQYF
CDR3nt: TGTGCCAGCTCAGCGACCGGGACTAGCGGGAGTTACGAGCAGTACTTC

len: 12
v_gene: TRBV29-1
d_gene: TRBD2
j_gene: TRBJ2-1
abundance: many
CDR3aa: CSVWTSGNEQFF
CDR3nt: TGCAGCGTGTGGACTAGCGGCAATGAGCAGTTCTTC

len: 15
v_gene: TRBV5-8
d_gene: .
j_gene: TRBJ2-7
abundance: .
CDR3aa: CASISGTRYTYEQYF
CDR3nt: TGTGCCAGCATCTCCGGGACACGATACACCTACGAGCAGTACTTC

len: 13
v_gene: TRBV12-3/TRBV12-4
d_gene: .
j_gene: TRBJ2-1
abundance: .
CDR3aa: CASSLSRTHEQFF
CDR3nt: TGTGCCAGCAGTTTATCTAGGACCCATGAGCAGTTCTTC

len: 14
v_gene: TRBV12-3/TRBV12-4
d_gene: .
j_gene: TRBJ1-1
abundance: few
CDR3aa: CASSIAGHGTEAFF
CDR3nt: TGTGCCAGCAGTATAGCGGGGCACGGCACTGAAGCTTTCTTT

len: 14
v_gene: TRBV7-3
d_gene: .
j_gene: TRBJ2-3
abundance: .
CDR3aa: CASSAGGDTDTQYF
CDR3nt: TGTGCCAGCAGCGCCGGCGGGGACACAGATACGCAGTATTTT

len: 15
v_gene: TRBV5-1
d_gene: .
j_gene: TRBJ1-1
abundance: .
CDR3aa: CASSLGSGAGTEAFF
CDR3nt: TGCGCCAGCAGCTTGGGAAGTGGGGCTGGCACTGAAGCTTTCTTT

len: 14
v_gene: TRBV3-1
d_gene: .
j_gene: TRBJ1-1
abundance: .
CDR3aa: CASSQGAGRSEAFF
CDR3nt: TGTGCCAGCAGCCAAGGGGCCGGTCGCTCTGAAGCTTTCTTT

len: 12
v_gene: TRBV20-1
d_gene: TRBD1
j_gene: TRBJ2-7
abundance: .
CDR3aa: CSAGQRAYEQYF
CDR3nt: TGCAGTGCGGGACAGAGGGCCTACGAGCAGTACTTC

len: 16
v_gene: TRBV20-1
d_gene: TRBD2
j_gene: TRBJ2-1
abundance: many
CDR3aa: CSAPRSGLAGNNEQFF
CDR3nt: TGCAGTGCTCCCCGCTCGGGACTAGCGGGAAACAATGAGCAGTTCTTC

len: 14
v_gene: TRBV2
d_gene: .
j_gene: TRBJ2-7
abundance: few
CDR3aa: CASRKGDKAYEQYF
CDR3nt: TGTGCCAGCAGGAAGGGGGACAAGGCTTACGAGCAGTACTTC

len: 15
v_gene: TRBV28
d_gene: .
j_gene: TRBJ2-2
abundance: few
CDR3aa: CASLEGRLNTGELFF
CDR3nt: TGTGCCAGTCTAGAGGGACGGCTGAACACCGGGGAGCTGTTTTTT

len: 18
v_gene: TRBV7-2
d_gene: TRBD2
j_gene: TRBJ2-3
abundance: .
CDR3aa: CASSLSLAGGKSTDTQYF
CDR3nt: TGTGCCAGCAGCTTAAGCCTAGCGGGAGGCAAAAGCACAGATACGCAGTATTTT

len: 16
v_gene: TRBV9
d_gene: TRBD2
j_gene: TRBJ2-7
abundance: many
CDR3aa: CASSAAGLAGSYEQYF
CDR3nt: TGTGCCAGCAGCGCCGCCGGGCTAGCGGGCTCCTACGAGCAGTACTTC

len: 17
v_gene: TRBV27
d_gene: TRBD1
j_gene: TRBJ1-2
abundance: few
CDR3aa: CAITRDRAPTTNYGYTF
CDR3nt: TGTGCCATCACCCGGGACAGGGCCCCTACAACTAACTATGGCTACACCTTC

len: 12
v_gene: TRBV30
d_gene: .
j_gene: TRBJ2-3
abundance: .
CDR3aa: CAWSKRTDTQYF
CDR3nt: TGTGCCTGGAGTAAGAGGACAGATACGCAGTATTTT

len: 12
v_gene: TRBV12-3/TRBV12-4
d_gene: .
j_gene: TRBJ2-5
abundance: .
CDR3aa: CASRWGTETQCF
CDR3nt: TGTGCCAGCAGGTGGGGTACAGAGACCCAGTGCTTC

len: 13
v_gene: TRBV7-3
d_gene: .
j_gene: TRBJ2-2
abundance: many
CDR3aa: CASSLDFLGELFF
CDR3nt: TGTGCCAGCAGCTTGGATTTTTTGGGGGAGCTGTTTTTT

len: 13
v_gene: TRBV30
d_gene: .
j_gene: TRBJ2-7
abundance: .
CDR3aa: CAGTADFSYEQYF
CDR3nt: TGTGCCGGAACAGCGGACTTTTCCTACGAGCAGTACTTC

len: 15
v_gene: TRBV29-1
d_gene: .
j_gene: TRBJ2-7
abundance: .
CDR3aa: CSAPAGNSGPYEQYF
CDR3nt: TGCAGCGCCCCGGCGGGCAATTCGGGACCCTACGAGCAGTACTTC

len: 15
v_gene: TRBV20-1
d_gene: TRBD2
j_gene: TRBJ2-1
abundance: few
CDR3aa: CSARDGGGTYNEQFF
CDR3nt: TGCAGTGCTAGAGACGGCGGGGGGACCTACAATGAGCAGTTCTTC

len: 17
v_gene: TRBV5-1
d_gene: .
j_gene: TRBJ2-1
abundance: few
CDR3aa: CASSLAPPTGSYNEQFF
CDR3nt: TGCGCCAGCAGCTTGGCCCCCCCGACAGGTTCCTACAATGAGCAGTTCTTC

len: 17
v_gene: TRBV4-2
d_gene: TRBD1
j_gene: TRBJ2-7
abundance: few
CDR3aa: CASSQGQDRGPVYEQYF
CDR3nt: TGTGCCAGCAGCCAGGGTCAGGACAGGGGGCCGGTCTACGAGCAGTACTTC

len: 11
v_gene: TRBV29-1
d_gene: .
j_gene: TRBJ1-3
abundance: .
CDR3aa: CSAKEGNTIYF
CDR3nt: TGCAGCGCCAAGGAGGGAAACACCATATATTTT

len: 15
v_gene: TRBV7-2
d_gene: .
j_gene: TRBJ2-6
abundance: .
CDR3aa: CASSLSYSGANVLTF
CDR3nt: TGTGCCAGCAGCTTAAGTTACTCTGGGGCCAACGTCCTGACTTTC

len: 16
v_gene: TRBV12-3/TRBV12-4
d_gene: TRBD1
j_gene: TRBJ2-1
abundance: .
CDR3aa: CASTLGTGVFGNEQFF
CDR3nt: TGTGCCAGCACCTTAGGGACAGGGGTTTTTGGCAATGAGCAGTTCTTC

len: 14
v_gene: TRBV5-5
d_gene: .
j_gene: TRBJ1-1
abundance: .
CDR3aa: CASSLRSPNTEAFF
CDR3nt: TGTGCCAGCAGCTTGAGATCCCCGAACACTGAAGCTTTCTTT

len: 14
v_gene: TRBV6-2/TRBV6-3
d_gene: .
j_gene: TRBJ2-1
abundance: few
CDR3aa: CASTNQGKGNEQFF
CDR3nt: TGTGCCAGCACAAATCAGGGGAAGGGCAATGAGCAGTTCTTC

len: 17
v_gene: TRBV6-5
d_gene: .
j_gene: TRBJ2-1
abundance: .
CDR3aa: CASSIGSTRGSYNEQFF
CDR3nt: TGTGCCAGCAGTATAGGGTCAACAAGGGGTTCCTACAATGAGCAGTTCTTC

len: 15
v_gene: TRBV6-5
d_gene: TRBD1
j_gene: TRBJ1-1
abundance: few
CDR3aa: CASSYEGAIITEAFF
CDR3nt: TGTGCCAGCAGTTACGAGGGGGCAATAATTACTGAAGCTTTCTTT

len: 17
v_gene: TRBV19
d_gene: TRBD2
j_gene: TRBJ2-3
abundance: .
CDR3aa: CASSIGSGGRSADTQYF
CDR3nt: TGTGCCAGTAGTATCGGTTCTGGCGGGAGGTCGGCAGATACGCAGTATTTT

len: 14
v_gene: TRBV29-1
d_gene: .
j_gene: TRBJ1-1
abundance: few
CDR3aa: CSVEDLGRATEAFF
CDR3nt: TGCAGCGTTGAAGATCTGGGCAGGGCCACTGAAGCTTTCTTT

len: 13
v_gene: TRBV11-2
d_gene: TRBD1
j_gene: TRBJ2-2
abundance: many
CDR3aa: CASSSSQGWELFF
CDR3nt: TGTGCCAGCAGTTCCTCACAGGGGTGGGAGCTGTTTTTT

len: 14
v_gene: TRBV5-1
d_gene: .
j_gene: TRBJ2-3
abundance: few
CDR3aa: CASSFGSFTDTQYF
CDR3nt: TGCGCCAGCAGCTTCGGAAGTTTCACAGATACGCAGTATTTT

len: 11
v_gene: TRBV11-3
d_gene: .
j_gene: TRBJ1-2
abundance: .
CDR3aa: CASSAEYGYTF
CDR3nt: TGTGCCAGCAGCGCCGAATACGGCTACACCTTC

len: 17
v_gene: TRBV7-9
d_gene: TRBD2
j_gene: TRBJ2-3
abundance: few
CDR3aa: CASSFNLAGDSTDTQYF
CDR3nt: TGTGCCAGCAGCTTTAACCTAGCGGGGGACAGCACAGATACGCAGTATTTT

len: 14
v_gene: TRBV12-3/TRBV12-4
d_gene: TRBD2
j_gene: TRBJ2-4
abundance: .
CDR3aa: CASTPPGGENIQYF
CDR3nt: TGTGCCAGCACCCCACCGGGAGGGGAAAACATTCAGTACTTC

len: 14
v_gene: TRBV5-1
d_gene: TRBD1
j_gene: TRBJ2-3
abundance: many
CDR3aa: CASSGGQPPDTQYF
CDR3nt: TGCGCCAGCAGCGGGGGACAGCCCCCAGATACGCAGTATTTT

len: 13
v_gene: TRBV5-1
d_gene: .
j_gene: TRBJ1-4
abundance: few
CDR3aa: CASSLVRNEKLFF
CDR3nt: TGCGCCAGCAGCTTGGTACGCAATGAAAAACTGTTTTTT

len: 13
v_gene: TRBV29-1
d_gene: TRBD1
j_gene: TRBJ2-7
abundance: .
CDR3aa: CSVPGQGANEQYF
CDR3nt: TGCAGCGTTCCAGGACAGGGGGCGAACGAGCAGTACTTC